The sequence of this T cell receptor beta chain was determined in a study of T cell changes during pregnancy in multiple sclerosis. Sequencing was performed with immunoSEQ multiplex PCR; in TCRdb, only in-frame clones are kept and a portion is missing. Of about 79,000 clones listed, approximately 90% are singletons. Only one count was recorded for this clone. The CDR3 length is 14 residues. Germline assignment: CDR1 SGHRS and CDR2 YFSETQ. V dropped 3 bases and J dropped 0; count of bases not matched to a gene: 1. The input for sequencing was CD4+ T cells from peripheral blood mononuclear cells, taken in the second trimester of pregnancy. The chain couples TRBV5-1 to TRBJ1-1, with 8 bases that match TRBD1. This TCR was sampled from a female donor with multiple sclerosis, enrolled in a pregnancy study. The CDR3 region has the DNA TGCGCCAGCAGCTGGGGACAGGTGAACACTGAAGCTTTCTTT. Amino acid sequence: CASSWGQVNTEAFF.